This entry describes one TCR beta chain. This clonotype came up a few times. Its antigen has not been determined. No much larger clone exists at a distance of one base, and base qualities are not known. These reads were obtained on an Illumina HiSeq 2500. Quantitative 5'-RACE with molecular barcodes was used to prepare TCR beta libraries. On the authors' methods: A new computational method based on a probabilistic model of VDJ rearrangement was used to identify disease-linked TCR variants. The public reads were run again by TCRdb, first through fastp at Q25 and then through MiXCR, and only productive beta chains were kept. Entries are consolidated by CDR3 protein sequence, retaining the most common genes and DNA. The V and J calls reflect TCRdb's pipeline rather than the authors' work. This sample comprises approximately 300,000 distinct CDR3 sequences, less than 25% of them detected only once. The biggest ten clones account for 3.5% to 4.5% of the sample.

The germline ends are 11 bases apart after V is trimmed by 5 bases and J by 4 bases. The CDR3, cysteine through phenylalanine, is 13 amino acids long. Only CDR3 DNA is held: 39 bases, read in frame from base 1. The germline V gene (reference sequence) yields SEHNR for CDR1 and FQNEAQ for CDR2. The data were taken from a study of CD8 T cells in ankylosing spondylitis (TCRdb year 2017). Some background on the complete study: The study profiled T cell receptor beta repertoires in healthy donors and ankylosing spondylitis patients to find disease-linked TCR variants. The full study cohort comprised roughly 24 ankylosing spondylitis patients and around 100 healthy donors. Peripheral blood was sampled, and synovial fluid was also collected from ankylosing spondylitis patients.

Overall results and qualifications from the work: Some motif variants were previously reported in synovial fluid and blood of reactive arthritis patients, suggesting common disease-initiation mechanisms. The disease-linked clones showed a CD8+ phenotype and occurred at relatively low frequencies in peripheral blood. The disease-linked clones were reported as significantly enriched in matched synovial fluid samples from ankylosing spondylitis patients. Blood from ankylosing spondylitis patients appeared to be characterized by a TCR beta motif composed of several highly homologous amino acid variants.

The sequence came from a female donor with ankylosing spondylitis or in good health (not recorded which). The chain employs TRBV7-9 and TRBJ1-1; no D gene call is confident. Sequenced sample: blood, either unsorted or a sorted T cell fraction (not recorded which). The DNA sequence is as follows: TGTGCCAGCAGCCTCCCCTCAGGCACTGAAGCTTTCTTT. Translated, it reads CASSLPSGTEAFF.